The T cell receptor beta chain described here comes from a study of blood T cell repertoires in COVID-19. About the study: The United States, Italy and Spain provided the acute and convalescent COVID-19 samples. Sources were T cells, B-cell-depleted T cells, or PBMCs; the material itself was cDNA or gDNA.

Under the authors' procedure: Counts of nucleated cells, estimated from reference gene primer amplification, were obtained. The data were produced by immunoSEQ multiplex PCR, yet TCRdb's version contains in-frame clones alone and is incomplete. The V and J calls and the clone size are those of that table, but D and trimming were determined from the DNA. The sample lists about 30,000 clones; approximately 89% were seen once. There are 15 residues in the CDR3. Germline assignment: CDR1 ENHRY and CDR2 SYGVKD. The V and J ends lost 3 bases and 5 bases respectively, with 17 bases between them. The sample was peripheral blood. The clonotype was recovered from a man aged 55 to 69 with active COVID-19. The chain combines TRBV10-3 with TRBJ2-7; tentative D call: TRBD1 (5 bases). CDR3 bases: TGTGCCATCAGTGAAGGTTGGGAAGGGGCTGACGAGCAGTACTTC. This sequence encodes CAISEGWEGADEQYF.